This TCR beta chain was observed in a study of Ad26.COV2.S vaccination and SARS-CoV-2 variants. Study-wide context: This donor came from the COV1001 trial of Ad26.COV2.S. Intramuscularly, Ad26.COV2.S was given either once or twice, 56 days apart.

TCRdb's copy holds only in-frame clones and misses some; the assay was immunoSEQ multiplex PCR. The sample includes 410,000 or so clones, 80% to 95% of them seen just once. This sample's treatment: some 19 received Ad26.COV2.S at low or high dose, single or two shots; roughly five received placebo; per-sample allocation not given. Day 63 following the first vaccine or placebo injection was when the samples were taken. Adults aged 18-55 years in Boston included the donor. The sample was peripheral blood, taken in a trial of Ad26.COV2.S vaccine versus placebo. This sequence was found in a person between 18 and 59 years old who received the Ad26.COV2.S COVID-19 vaccine or a placebo.

CDR3 region: CATIRTVIPGLAGGRGETQYF. The CDR3 coding sequence is TGTGCCACCATCCGTACCGTCATCCCGGGACTAGCGGGAGGGAGGGGGGAGACCCAGTACTTC. V usage is TRBV15 and J usage is TRBJ2-5; 16 nucleotides line up with TRBD2. CDR1 is LNHNV, CDR2 YYDKDF, per germline (reference sequence). With V trimmed by 7 bases and J by 5 bases, 22 bases remained unmatched. The CDR3 is 21 amino acids.